Below, 3 T cell receptor beta chains from the same sample are listed, as sequenced in a study of blood T cell repertoires in COVID-19. Only in-frame clones appear in the TCRdb table, and some are missing; sequencing was by immunoSEQ multiplex PCR. This table has 120,000 or so clones, 70% to 90% appearing once. Sequencing was performed on peripheral blood. The receptor source for this set is a human donor in a cohort sampled during active COVID-19.

The chain joins TRBV10-3 to TRBJ1-5; D is unclear. V dropped 3 bases and J dropped 2 bases, with 14 bases sitting between them. This CDR3 comprises 16 residues. CDR1 ENHRY and CDR2 SYGVKD come from the germline V gene. The CDR3 bases are TGTGCCATCAGTGATGAGGTTCGCATTGGCAATCAGCCCCAGCATTTT. Translation: CAISDEVRIGNQPQHF.

V gene TRBV21-1 combines with J gene TRBJ1-1; the table's D call of TRBD1 was not tested on the DNA. TRBV21-1 is a recognized pseudogene. The CDR3 is 14 amino acids. The CDR3 DNA follows: TGTGCCAGCAGCAAAATGGCAGGGGTCACTGAAGCTTTCTTT. This encodes CASSKMAGVTEAFF.

The CDR3 loop reads CASRGDRGRFEQYF. CDR3 nucleotides: TGTGCCAGCAGGGGGGACAGGGGGCGTTTCGAGCAGTACTTC. The rearrangement links TRBV25-1 to TRBJ2-7, with 12 bases identical to TRBD1. CDR1 is MGHDK, CDR2 SYGVNS, per germline. V trimming: 6 bases; J trimming: 6 bases; junction bases outside the gene matches: 6. The CDR3 is 14 residues long.